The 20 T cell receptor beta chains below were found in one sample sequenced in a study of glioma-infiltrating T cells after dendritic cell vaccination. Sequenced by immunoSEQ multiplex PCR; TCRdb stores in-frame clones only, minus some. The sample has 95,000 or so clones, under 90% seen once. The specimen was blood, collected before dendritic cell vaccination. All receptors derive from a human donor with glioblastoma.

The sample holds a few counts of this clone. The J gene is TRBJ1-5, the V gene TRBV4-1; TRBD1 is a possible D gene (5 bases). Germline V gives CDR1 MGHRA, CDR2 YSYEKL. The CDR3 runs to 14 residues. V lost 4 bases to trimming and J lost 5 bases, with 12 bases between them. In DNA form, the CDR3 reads TGCGCCAGCAGCCCTCTGGGGGGGTATCAGCCCCAGCATTTT. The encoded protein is CASSPLGGYQPQHF.

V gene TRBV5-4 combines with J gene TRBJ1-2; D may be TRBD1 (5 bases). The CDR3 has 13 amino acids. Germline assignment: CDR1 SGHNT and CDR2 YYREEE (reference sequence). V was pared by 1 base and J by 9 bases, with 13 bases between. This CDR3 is CASSLSREGSYTF. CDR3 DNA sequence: TGTGCCAGCAGCTTGTCCAGGGAAGGTAGCTACACCTTC.

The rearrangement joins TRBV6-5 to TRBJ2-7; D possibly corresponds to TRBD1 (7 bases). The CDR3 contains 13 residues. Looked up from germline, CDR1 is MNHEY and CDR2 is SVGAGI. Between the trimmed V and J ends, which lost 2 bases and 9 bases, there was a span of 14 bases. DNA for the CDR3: TGTGCCAGCAGTTACGATCAGGGGGGCGGGCAGTACTTC. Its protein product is CASSYDQGGGQYF.

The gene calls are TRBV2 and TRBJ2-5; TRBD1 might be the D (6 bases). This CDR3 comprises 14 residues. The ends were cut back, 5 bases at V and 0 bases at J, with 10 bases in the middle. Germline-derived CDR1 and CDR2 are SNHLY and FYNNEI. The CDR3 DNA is TGTGCCAGCAGTCCCGGGACACACCAAGAGACCCAGTACTTC. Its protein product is CASSPGTHQETQYF.

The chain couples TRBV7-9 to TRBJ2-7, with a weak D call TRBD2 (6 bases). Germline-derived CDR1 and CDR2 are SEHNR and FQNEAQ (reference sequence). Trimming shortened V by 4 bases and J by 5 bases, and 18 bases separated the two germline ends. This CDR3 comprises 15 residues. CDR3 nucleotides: TGTGCCAGCAGCTGGGGGACTGGCGGGAATAACGAGCAGTACTTC. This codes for CASSWGTGGNNEQYF.

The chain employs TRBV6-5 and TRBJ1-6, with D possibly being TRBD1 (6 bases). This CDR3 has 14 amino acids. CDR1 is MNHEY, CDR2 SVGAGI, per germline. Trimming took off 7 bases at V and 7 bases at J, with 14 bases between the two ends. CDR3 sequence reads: CASTYRDKNSPLHF. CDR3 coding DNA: TGTGCCAGCACCTACCGGGACAAGAATTCACCCCTCCACTTT.

This CDR3 is CASRRDRVADTQYF. CDR3 DNA sequence: TGTGCCAGCAGAAGGGACAGGGTAGCAGATACGCAGTATTTT. The rearrangement links TRBV6-1 to TRBJ2-3; the match to TRBD1 covers 9 bases. Germline V gives CDR1 MNHNS, CDR2 SASEGT. Trimming cost V 6 bases and J 4 bases; bases outside gene matches: 5. The CDR3 has 14 residues.

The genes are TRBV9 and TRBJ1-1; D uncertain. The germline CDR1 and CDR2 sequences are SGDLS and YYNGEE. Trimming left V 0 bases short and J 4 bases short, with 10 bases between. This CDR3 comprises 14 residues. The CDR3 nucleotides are TGTGCCAGCAGCGTAGATCCGGGTGGCACTGAAGCTTTCTTT. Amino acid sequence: CASSVDPGGTEAFF.

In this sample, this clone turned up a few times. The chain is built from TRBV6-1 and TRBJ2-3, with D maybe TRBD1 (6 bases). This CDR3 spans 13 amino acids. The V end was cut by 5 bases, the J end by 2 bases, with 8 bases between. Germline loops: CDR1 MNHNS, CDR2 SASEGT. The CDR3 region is CASSPGDTDTQYF. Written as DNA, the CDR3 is TGTGCCAGCAGTCCAGGGGACACAGATACGCAGTATTTT.

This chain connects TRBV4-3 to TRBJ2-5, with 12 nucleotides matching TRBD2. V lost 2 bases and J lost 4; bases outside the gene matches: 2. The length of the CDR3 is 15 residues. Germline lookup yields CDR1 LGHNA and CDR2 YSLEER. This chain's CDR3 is CASSQQGLAGETQYF. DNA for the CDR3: TGCGCCAGCAGCCAACAGGGACTAGCGGGAGAGACCCAGTACTTC.

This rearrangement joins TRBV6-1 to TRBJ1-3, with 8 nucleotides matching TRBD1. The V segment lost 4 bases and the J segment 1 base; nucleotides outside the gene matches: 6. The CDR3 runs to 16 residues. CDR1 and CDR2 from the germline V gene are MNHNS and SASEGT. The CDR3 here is CASSGDRGGSGNTIYF. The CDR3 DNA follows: TGTGCCAGCAGTGGTGACAGGGGAGGGTCTGGAAACACCATATATTTT.

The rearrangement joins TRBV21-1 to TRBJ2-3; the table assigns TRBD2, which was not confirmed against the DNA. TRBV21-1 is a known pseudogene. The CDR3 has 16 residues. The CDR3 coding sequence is TGTGCCAGCAGCAAAGCGACTTGTACTAGCGAGGTTACGCAGTATTTT. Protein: CASSKATCTSEVTQYF.

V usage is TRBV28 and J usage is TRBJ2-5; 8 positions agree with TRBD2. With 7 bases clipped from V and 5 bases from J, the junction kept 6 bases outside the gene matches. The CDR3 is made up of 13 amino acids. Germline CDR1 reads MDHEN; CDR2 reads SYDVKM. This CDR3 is CASTWRGVETQYF. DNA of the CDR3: TGTGCCAGCACGTGGCGGGGGGTCGAGACCCAGTACTTC. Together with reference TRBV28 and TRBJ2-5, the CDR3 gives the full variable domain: DVKVTQSSRYLVKRTGEKVFLECVQDMDHENMFWYRQDPGLGLRLIYFSYDVKMKEKGDIPEGYSVSREKKERFSLILESASTNQTSMYLCASTWRGVETQYFGPGTRLLVL.

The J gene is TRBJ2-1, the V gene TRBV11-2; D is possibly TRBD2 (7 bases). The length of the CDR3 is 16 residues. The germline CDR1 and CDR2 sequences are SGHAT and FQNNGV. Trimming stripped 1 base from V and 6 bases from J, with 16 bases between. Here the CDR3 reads CASSLAVGGPGNEQFF. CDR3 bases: TGTGCCAGCAGCTTAGCTGTGGGGGGGCCGGGCAATGAGCAGTTCTTC.

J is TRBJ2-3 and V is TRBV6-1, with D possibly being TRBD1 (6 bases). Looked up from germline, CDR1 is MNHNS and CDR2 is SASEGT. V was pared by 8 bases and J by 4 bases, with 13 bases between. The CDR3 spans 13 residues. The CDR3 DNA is TGTGCCAGCTCGAGGGGGTGGGCAGATACGCAGTATTTT. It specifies CASSRGWADTQYF.

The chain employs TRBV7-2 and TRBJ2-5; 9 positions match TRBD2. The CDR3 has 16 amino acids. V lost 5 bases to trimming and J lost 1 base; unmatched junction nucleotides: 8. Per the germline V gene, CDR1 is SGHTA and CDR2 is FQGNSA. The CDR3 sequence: CASSLERGARQETQYF. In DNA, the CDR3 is TGTGCCAGCAGCCTAGAGCGGGGGGCTCGCCAAGAGACCCAGTACTTC.

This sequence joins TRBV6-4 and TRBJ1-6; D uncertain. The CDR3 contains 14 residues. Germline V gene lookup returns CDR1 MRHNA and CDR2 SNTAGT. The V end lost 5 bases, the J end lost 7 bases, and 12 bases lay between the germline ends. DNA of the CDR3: TGTGCCAGCAGTCGGGTCTTCGAGAATTCACCCCTCCACTTT. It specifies CASSRVFENSPLHF.

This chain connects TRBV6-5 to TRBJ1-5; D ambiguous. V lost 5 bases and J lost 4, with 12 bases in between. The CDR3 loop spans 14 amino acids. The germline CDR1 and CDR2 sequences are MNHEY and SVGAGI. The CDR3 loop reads CASSPNSRNQPQHF. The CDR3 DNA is TGTGCCAGCAGTCCAAACTCCCGGAATCAGCCCCAGCATTTT.

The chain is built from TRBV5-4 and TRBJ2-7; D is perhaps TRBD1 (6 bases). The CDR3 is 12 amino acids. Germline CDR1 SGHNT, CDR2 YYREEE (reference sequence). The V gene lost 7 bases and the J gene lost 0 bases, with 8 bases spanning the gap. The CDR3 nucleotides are TGTGCCAGCGCAGGGGACTCCTACGAGCAGTACTTC. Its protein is CASAGDSYEQYF.

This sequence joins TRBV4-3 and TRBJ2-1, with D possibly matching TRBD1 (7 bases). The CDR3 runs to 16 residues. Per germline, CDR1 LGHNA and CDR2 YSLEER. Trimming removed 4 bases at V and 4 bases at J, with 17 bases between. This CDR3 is CASSPISGGPYNEQFF. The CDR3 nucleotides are TGCGCCAGCAGCCCCATTTCAGGGGGGCCATACAATGAGCAGTTCTTC.